This T cell receptor (beta chain) emerged from a study of T cell responses to AZD1222 COVID-19 vaccine. Worth noting for this clone: Its antigen is not known.

Germline assignment: CDR1 MNHEY and CDR2 SVGAGI. The CDR3 is 14 residues long. The junction had 3 bases not matched to a gene; V was cut back by 4 bases and J by 4 bases. Repertoires were generated with immunoSEQ multiplex PCR, while TCRdb's copy carries only in-frame clones and drops some. The top ten clones hold over 3.5% of a sample with about 120,000 clones, roughly 90% of them seen once. Study results and limitations: Of spike-specific TCRs, nearly half reportedly target regions left unmutated in variants. The sample set comprised mostly white British donors with more females, and clonal diversity was possibly underestimated. Baseline seropositivity occurred in only 5 or 6 AZD1222 recipients.

Sequencing used peripheral blood, obtained on day 0 of AZD1222 vaccination. The receptor comes from an adult in good health. This chain uses TRBV6-5 with TRBJ1-3, with 8 bases identical to TRBD1. CDR3 sequence (DNA): TGTGCCAGCAGTTTGGACAGGGTGGGAAACACCATATATTTT. Amino acid sequence: CASSLDRVGNTIYF.